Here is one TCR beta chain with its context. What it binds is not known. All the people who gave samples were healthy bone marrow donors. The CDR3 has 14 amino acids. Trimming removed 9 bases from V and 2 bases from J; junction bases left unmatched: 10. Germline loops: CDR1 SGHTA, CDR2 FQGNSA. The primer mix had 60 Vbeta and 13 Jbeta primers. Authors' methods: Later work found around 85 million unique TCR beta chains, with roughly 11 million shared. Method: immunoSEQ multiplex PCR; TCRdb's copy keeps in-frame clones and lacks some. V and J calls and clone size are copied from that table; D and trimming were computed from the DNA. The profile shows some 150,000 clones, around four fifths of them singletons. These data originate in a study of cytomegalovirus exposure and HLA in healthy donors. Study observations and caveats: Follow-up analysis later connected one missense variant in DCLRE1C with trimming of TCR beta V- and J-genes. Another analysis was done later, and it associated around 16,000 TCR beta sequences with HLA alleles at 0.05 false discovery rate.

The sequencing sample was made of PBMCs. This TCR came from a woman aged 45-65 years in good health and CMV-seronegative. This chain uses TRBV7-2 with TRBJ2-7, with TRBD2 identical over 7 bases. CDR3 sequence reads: CASRMGGGTYEQYF. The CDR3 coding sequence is TGTGCCAGTAGGATGGGGGGGGGAACCTACGAGCAGTACTTC.